This TCR beta chain is drawn from a study of blood T cell repertoires in COVID-19. Whole-study context: Nucleic acid was either cDNA or gDNA, and it came from T cells, B-cell-depleted T cells, or PBMCs.

The age range of participants was 18 to 89 years, with residence in some 25 US areas. Which cohort a participant joined came from the clinical history participants gave. Per the authors' pipeline: Cell counts per sample came from amplifying reference gene primers. Sequencing was performed with immunoSEQ multiplex PCR; in TCRdb, only in-frame clones are kept and a portion is missing. D and trimming come from the DNA, and the V and J calls and clone size come from that table. The table records hundreds of thousands of clones, about 82% of them present only once. V lost 1 base and J 0 bases, leaving 6 bases between the germline ends. From germline, CDR1 is KGHSH and CDR2 LQKENI. The CDR3 has 14 residues.

Sequencing was performed on PBMCs or T cells enriched from blood (not recorded which). V and J are TRBV18 and TRBJ1-1; D is possibly TRBD1 (5 bases). This receptor was taken from a woman aged 45-60 years who had recovered from COVID-19. CDR3 nucleotides: TGTGCCAGCTCACCACAGGGGCTGAACACTGAAGCTTTCTTT. Its protein product is CASSPQGLNTEAFF.